Following are 2 T cell receptor beta chains from one sample sequenced in a study of blood T cell repertoires in COVID-19. Sequencing used immunoSEQ multiplex PCR; TCRdb keeps in-frame clones, though not all of them. The table records 100,000 or so clones, around 89% of them present only once. Sequenced input: peripheral blood. The receptor set was obtained from a human donor with acute or convalescent COVID-19. The donor label of this sample is uncertain.

This sequence joins TRBV18 and TRBJ2-7; D is perhaps TRBD1 (7 bases). Germline loops: CDR1 KGHSH, CDR2 LQKENI. This CDR3 is built from 15 residues. Trimming pared 4 bases from V and 2 bases from J, leaving 15 bases between. The CDR3 here is CASSRTRDSAYEQYF. The CDR3 nucleotides are TGTGCCAGCTCACGAACGCGGGACAGCGCCTACGAGCAGTACTTC.

The CDR3 bases are TGTGCCAGCAGCTCACAGGGCTCTGCCGGGGAGCTGTTTTTT. Translated: CASSSQGSAGELFF. V gene TRBV7-3 combines with J gene TRBJ2-2; possible D gene TRBD1, 6 bases. Deletions cut 4 bases from V and 6 bases from J, with 12 bases between. This CDR3 region has 14 residues. The germline V gene has CDR1 SGHTA and CDR2 FQGTGA.